A selection of T cell receptor beta chains follows, all from one sample in a study of early T cells in non-severe SARS-CoV-2 infection. Each CDR3 protein gets one entry after TCRdb re-called the 5' RACE reads with MiXCR. The table shows about 87,000 distinct CDR3 sequences, with 13% to 15% occurring only once. The sequenced material came from whole blood. The receptors derive from an adult who was a healthcare worker with PCR-confirmed SARS-CoV-2 infection or an uninfected control (not recorded which). CDR3s include the opening cysteine and the closing phenylalanine or tryptophan. Fields, in order: CDR3 length, J gene, D gene, V gene, clone size, CDR3 protein, CDR3 DNA. The D gene is left open where the match is weak. Where a row states a size, it is once, few, many or the class of an expanded clone; other rows omit it.

14 | TRBJ2-3 | TRBD2 | TRBV29-1 | - | CSVGLPTSTDTQYF | TGCAGCGTGGGACTACCTACTAGCACAGATACGCAGTATTTT
13 | TRBJ2-4 | TRBD1 | TRBV6-2/TRBV6-3 | - | CASRGTGRNIQYF | TGTGCCAGCAGGGGGACAGGGAGAAACATTCAGTACTTC
14 | TRBJ2-7 | TRBD1 | TRBV4-1 | many | CASSHPTGDYEQYF | TGCGCCAGCAGCCACCCGACAGGGGACTACGAGCAGTACTTC
15 | TRBJ2-7 | TRBD2 | TRBV12-3/TRBV12-4 | many | CASSLVAGGPYEQYF | TGTGCCAGCAGTTTAGTAGCGGGGGGGCCCTACGAGCAGTACTTC
15 | TRBJ2-1 | - | TRBV18 | - | CASSPVQSSYNEQFF | TGTGCCAGCTCACCAGTCCAGAGCTCCTACAATGAGCAGTTCTTC
11 | TRBJ2-7 | - | TRBV5-1 | - | CASSFAGEQYF | TGCGCCAGCAGCTTTGCAGGGGAGCAGTACTTC
15 | TRBJ1-2 | - | TRBV7-9 | - | CASSLAASGVGGYTF | TGTGCCAGCAGCTTAGCCGCCTCCGGGGTTGGAGGCTACACCTTC
17 | TRBJ2-2 | TRBD2 | TRBV14 | - | CASSQDGTGGPTGELFF | TGTGCCAGCAGCCAAGACGGAACGGGGGGGCCCACCGGGGAGCTGTTTTTT
13 | TRBJ1-1 | - | TRBV10-3 | many | CAITKGENTEAFF | TGTGCCATCACAAAAGGGGAGAACACTGAAGCTTTCTTT
18 | TRBJ1-4 | TRBD1 | TRBV4-2 | many | CASSQPFEDRRDNEKLFF | TGTGCCAGCAGCCAACCTTTCGAGGACAGGCGAGATAATGAAAAACTGTTTTTT
14 | TRBJ2-1 | - | TRBV7-8 | - | CASIWGLGWNEQFF | TGTGCCAGCATCTGGGGGCTGGGTTGGAATGAGCAGTTCTTC